Detailed here is one T cell receptor beta chain. All of the isolated RNA was reverse transcribed, so expressed TCRB transcripts were sequenced. This table comes from immunoSEQ multiplex PCR, and its TCRdb copy is limited to in-frame clones, with some not included. The top ten clones hold 1.3% of a sample with about 150,000 clones, about 10% of them seen once. This entry comes from a study of beta chain features in type 1 diabetes. Trimming took off 4 bases at V and 6 bases at J, with 6 bases between the two ends. The germline V gene encodes CDR1 MNHNS and CDR2 SASEGT. This CDR3 is built from 11 residues.

This receptor was taken from a man between 18 and 29 years old in good health. Sequencing input: naive CD4+ T cells from blood. This rearrangement joins TRBV6-1 to TRBJ1-2, with unresolved D. The CDR3, as DNA: TGTGCCAGCAGTGGACGGGATGGCTACACCTTC. This sequence encodes CASSGRDGYTF.